The present T cell receptor (beta chain) was sequenced within a study of blood T cells in healthy people across ages. Whole-study findings and limits: When one million T cells were used, diversity estimates were thought to be underestimates.

Notes on this clonotype: Its antigen remains unknown.

V lost 6 bases, J lost 5 bases, and 16 bases lay in between. The CDR3 extends over 15 amino acids. CDR1 is LNHNV and CDR2 is YYDKDF in the germline V gene (reference sequence). Then a second PCR, running roughly 7 to 11 cycles, was carried out with a sample-barcoded 5' primer and a J-beta primer mix. Each CDR3 protein is one row after TCRdb ran MiXCR on the 5' RACE reads. The table has around 800,000 distinct CDR3 sequences, roughly 26% seen once. These records were also assigned to another study, of T cells of mothers and their children.

The receptor's source is a boy between 10 and 17 years old in good health. The sequencing sample was made of blood. This chain links TRBV15 with TRBJ1-4, with D possibly matching TRBD1 (6 bases). CDR3 amino acids: CATSRRTVHNEKLFF. Here the CDR3 DNA reads TGTGCCACCAGTCGAAGGACAGTACACAATGAAAAACTGTTTTTT.